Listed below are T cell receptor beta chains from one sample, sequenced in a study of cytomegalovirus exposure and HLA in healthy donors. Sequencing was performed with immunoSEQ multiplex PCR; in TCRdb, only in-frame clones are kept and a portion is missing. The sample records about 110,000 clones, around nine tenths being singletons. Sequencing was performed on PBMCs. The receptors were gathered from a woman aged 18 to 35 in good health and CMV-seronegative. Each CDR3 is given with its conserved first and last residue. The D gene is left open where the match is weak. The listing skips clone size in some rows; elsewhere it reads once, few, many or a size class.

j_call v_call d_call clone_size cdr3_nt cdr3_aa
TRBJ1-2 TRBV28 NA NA TGTGCCAGCACCCCAGGGACTAGGGGCTACACCTTC CASTPGTRGYTF
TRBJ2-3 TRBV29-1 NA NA TGCAGCGTTGAGGACATCACAGATACGCAGTATTTT CSVEDITDTQYF
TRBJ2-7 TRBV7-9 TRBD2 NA TGTGCCAGCAGTTACGGGACTAGCGGGAGGTCCCTGACCTACGAGCAGTACTTC CASSYGTSGRSLTYEQYF
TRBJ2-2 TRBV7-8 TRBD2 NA TGTGCCAGCAGCCGAGCGGGAGGGCCTGCCGGGGAGCTGTTTTTT CASSRAGGPAGELFF
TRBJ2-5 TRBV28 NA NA TGTGCCAGCAGAGGGGGGGCGGGAGTGCGAAACTTC CASRGGAGVRNF
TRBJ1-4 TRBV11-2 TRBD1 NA TGTGCCAGCAGCGAATACAGGGGTTGGACTAATGAAAAACTGTTTTTT CASSEYRGWTNEKLFF
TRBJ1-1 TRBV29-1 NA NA TGCAGCGTTGAACCTACAGCGAACACTGAAGCTTTCTTT CSVEPTANTEAFF
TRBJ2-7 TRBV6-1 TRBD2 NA TGTGCCGGAGGGACTAGCGGGACAATAGGGAGCGAGCAGTACTTC CAGGTSGTIGSEQYF
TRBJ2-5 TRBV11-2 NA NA TGTGCCAGCAGCCCGCTCGATAGCGATCAAGAGACCCAGTACTTC CASSPLDSDQETQYF
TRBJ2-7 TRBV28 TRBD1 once TGTGCCAGCAGGGGGGGGACAGGGTCCCCCTACGAGCAGTACTTC CASRGGTGSPYEQYF
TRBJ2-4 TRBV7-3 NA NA TGTGCCAGCAGCCTCAGTGGCAAAAACATTCAGTACTTC CASSLSGKNIQYF
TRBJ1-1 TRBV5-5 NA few TGTGCCAGCGGTTGGGGGGGGCATGACACTGAAGCTTTCTTT CASGWGGHDTEAFF
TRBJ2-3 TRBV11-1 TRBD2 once TGTGCCAGCTTGGACCCTAGCGGGGGCACAGATACGCAGTATTTT CASLDPSGGTDTQYF
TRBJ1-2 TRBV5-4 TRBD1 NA TGTGCCAGCAGCGCGGACAGGGGACCCGCCTATGGCTACACCTTC CASSADRGPAYGYTF
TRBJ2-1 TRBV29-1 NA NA TGCAGCGTTGTGGGCAGCTACAATGAGCAGTTCTTC CSVVGSYNEQFF
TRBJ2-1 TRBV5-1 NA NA TGCGCCAGCAGCTTGGCGGGTGCGGGGTCGATCGGTAGTGAGCAGTTCTTC CASSLAGAGSIGSEQFF
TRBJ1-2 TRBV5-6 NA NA TGTGCCAGCAGCTTGCAGGGGAGAGGAGGCTACACCTTC CASSLQGRGGYTF
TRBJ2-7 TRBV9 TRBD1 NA TGTGCCAGCAGCCCAGGGGGTAGCTCCTACGAGCAGTACTTC CASSPGGSSYEQYF
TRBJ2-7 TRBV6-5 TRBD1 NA TGTGCCAGCTGTATGACTGGGACAGGCTACGAGCAGTACTTC CASCMTGTGYEQYF
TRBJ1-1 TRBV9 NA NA TGTGCCAGCAGCGTAGCCCCGACAGCCATGAACACTGAAGCTTTCTTT CASSVAPTAMNTEAFF
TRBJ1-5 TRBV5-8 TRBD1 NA TGTGCCAGCAGCAGGGGGCGAGGTACCAATCAGCCCCAGCATTTT CASSRGRGTNQPQHF
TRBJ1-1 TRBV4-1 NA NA TGCGCCAGCAGCCAAGCTCGGGGGATTGGGACTGAAGCTTTCTTT CASSQARGIGTEAFF
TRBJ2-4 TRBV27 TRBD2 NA TGTGCCAGCAGTTTATATAGAGCGGGGGGGATAAACATTCAGTACTTC CASSLYRAGGINIQYF
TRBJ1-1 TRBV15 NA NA TGTGCCACCAGTAGAGGTCAGGGAATTATGAACACTGAAGCTTTCTTT CATSRGQGIMNTEAFF
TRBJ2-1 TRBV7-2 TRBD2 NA TGTGCCAGCAGCTTCGGCGGGGGGGCGGGGTACAATGAGCAGTTCTTC CASSFGGGAGYNEQFF
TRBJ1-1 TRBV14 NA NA TGTGCCAGCAGCCCCCGACAGGTTAAAAACACTGAAGCTTTCTTT CASSPRQVKNTEAFF
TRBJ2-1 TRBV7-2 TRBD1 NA TGTGCCAGCAGCTTTAGGGGGCCCTGGTACAATGAGCAGTTCTTC CASSFRGPWYNEQFF
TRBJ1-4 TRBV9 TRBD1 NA TGTGCCAGCAGCGAGGGGGACAGGCGGAATGAAAAACTGTTTTTT CASSEGDRRNEKLFF
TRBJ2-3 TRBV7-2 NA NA TGTGCCAGCAGCTTAAGGGGTCCTAGCGGCACAGATACGCAGTATTTT CASSLRGPSGTDTQYF
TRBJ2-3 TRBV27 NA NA TGTGCCAGCAGTTCCTCTAGTCGCACAGATACGCAGTATTTT CASSSSSRTDTQYF
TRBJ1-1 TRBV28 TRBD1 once TGTGCCAGCACGGCGGGACAGCACACTGAAGCTTTCTTT CASTAGQHTEAFF
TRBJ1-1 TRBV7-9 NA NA TGTGCCAGCAGCCCCCCGGGGACTGAAGCTTTCTTT CASSPPGTEAFF
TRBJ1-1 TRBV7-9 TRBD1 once TGTGCCAGCTCCTTAGGGGGACAGGGTGAAGCTTTCTTT CASSLGGQGEAFF
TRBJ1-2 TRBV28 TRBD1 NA TGTGCCAGCTTTACAGGGGTGAGGGGCTACACCTTC CASFTGVRGYTF
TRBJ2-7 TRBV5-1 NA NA TGCGCCAGCAGCGACCGGACGGGGGGCAACGAGCAGTACTTC CASSDRTGGNEQYF
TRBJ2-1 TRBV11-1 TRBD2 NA TGTGCCAGCAGCTTGGGTGGACTAGCGGCCTACAATGAGCAGTTCTTC CASSLGGLAAYNEQFF
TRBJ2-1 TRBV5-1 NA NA TGCGCCAGCAGCTTGCCCCTCGAGAATGAGCAGTTCTTC CASSLPLENEQFF
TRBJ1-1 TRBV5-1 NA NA TGCGCCAGCCATTCCCCTATGGACACTGAAGCTTTCTTT CASHSPMDTEAFF
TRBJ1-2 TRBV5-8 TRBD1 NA TGTGCCAGCAGAGGACAGGTCTATGGCTACACCTTC CASRGQVYGYTF
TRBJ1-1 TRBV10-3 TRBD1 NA TGTGCCATCAGACCAGGACAGGGGGCTTTGACTGAAGCTTTCTTT CAIRPGQGALTEAFF
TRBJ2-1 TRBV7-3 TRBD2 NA TGTGCCAGCAGCTCACCGACTAGCGGGCCCTACAATGAGCAGTTCTTC CASSSPTSGPYNEQFF
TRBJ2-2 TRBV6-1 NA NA TGTGCCACCCTTACAGGGACGAACACCGGGGAGCTGTTTTTT CATLTGTNTGELFF
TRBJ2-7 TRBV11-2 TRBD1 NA TGTGCCAGCAGCACAGAGGGACAGAACCTTTACGAGCAGTACTTC CASSTEGQNLYEQYF
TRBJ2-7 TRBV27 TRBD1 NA TGTGCCAGCAGTTTCCACCGGGACAGGGGCTACGAGCAGTACTTC CASSFHRDRGYEQYF
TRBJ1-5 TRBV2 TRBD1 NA TGTGCCAGCAGCCATCCACAGACAGGGATCTATCAGCCCCAGCATTTT CASSHPQTGIYQPQHF
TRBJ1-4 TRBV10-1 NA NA TGCGCCAGCAGTGGGGGGCAGATTAATGAAAAACTGTTTTTT CASSGGQINEKLFF
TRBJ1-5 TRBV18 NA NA TGTGCCAGCTCACCAATGGCAGGGGAACAGCCCCAGCATTTT CASSPMAGEQPQHF
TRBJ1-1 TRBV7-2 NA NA TGTGCCAGCAGCTTGGCGCGAGGTGGAGCTTTCTTT CASSLARGGAFF
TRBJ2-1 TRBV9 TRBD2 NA TGTGCCAGCAGCGTAGGTGTAGCGGGAGGGCCCCTCGGAGAGAATGAGCAGTTCTTC CASSVGVAGGPLGENEQFF
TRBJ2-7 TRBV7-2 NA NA TGTGCCAGCAGCTTAGGAAGGGGTCCCATCAACTCCGACCCCTACGAGCAGTACTTC CASSLGRGPINSDPYEQYF
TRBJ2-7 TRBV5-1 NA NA TGCGCCAGCAGAGGGGGGGTCTACGAGCAGTACTTC CASRGGVYEQYF
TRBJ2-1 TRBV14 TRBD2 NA TGTGCCAGCAGCCGACTAGCCAGCTGGGGTGAGCAGTTCTTC CASSRLASWGEQFF
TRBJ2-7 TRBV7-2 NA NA TGTGCCAGCAGCTTAAGCTCTAGCGCCTACGAGCAGTACTTC CASSLSSSAYEQYF
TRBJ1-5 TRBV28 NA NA TGTGCCAGCAGATTGACACCGTATAGCAATCAGCCCCAGCATTTT CASRLTPYSNQPQHF
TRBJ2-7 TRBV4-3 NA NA TGCGCCAGCAGCCTACTGCGGACAGTACCCTACGAGCAGTACTTC CASSLLRTVPYEQYF
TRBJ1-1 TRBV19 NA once TGTGCCAGTAGTGCCCCGGGGGGGTATCTCAACACTGAAGCTTTCTTT CASSAPGGYLNTEAFF